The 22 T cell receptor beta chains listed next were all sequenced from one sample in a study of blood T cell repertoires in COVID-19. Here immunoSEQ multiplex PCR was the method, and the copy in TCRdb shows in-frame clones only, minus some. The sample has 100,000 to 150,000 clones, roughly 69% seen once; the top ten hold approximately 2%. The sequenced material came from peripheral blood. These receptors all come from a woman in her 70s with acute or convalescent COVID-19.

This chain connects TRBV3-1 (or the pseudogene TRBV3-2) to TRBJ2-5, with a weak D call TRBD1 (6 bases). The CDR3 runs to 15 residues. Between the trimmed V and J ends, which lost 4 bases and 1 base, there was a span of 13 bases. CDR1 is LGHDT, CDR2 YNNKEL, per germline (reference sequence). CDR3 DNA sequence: TGTGCCAGCAGCCCTAAAAGGACAGTCCAAGAGACCCAGTACTTC. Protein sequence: CASSPKRTVQETQYF.

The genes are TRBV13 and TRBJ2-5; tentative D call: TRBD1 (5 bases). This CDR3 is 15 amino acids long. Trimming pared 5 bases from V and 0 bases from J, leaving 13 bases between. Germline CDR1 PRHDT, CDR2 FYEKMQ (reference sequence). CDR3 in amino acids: CASSRSRGYQETQYF. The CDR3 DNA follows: TGTGCCAGCAGCCGTTCTAGGGGATACCAAGAGACCCAGTACTTC.

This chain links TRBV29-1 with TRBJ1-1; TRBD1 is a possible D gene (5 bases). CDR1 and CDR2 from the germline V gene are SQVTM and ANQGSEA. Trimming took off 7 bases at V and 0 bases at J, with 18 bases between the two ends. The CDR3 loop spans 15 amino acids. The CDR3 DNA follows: TGCAGCGCCCGGGGAGGCAGGGCTATGAACACTGAAGCTTTCTTT. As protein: CSARGGRAMNTEAFF. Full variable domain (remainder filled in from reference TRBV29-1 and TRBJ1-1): SAVISQKPSRDICQRGTSLTIQCQVDSQVTMMFWYRQQPGQSLTLIATANQGSEATYESGFVIDKFPISRPNLTFSTLTVSNMSPEDSSIYLCSARGGRAMNTEAFFGQGTRLTVV.

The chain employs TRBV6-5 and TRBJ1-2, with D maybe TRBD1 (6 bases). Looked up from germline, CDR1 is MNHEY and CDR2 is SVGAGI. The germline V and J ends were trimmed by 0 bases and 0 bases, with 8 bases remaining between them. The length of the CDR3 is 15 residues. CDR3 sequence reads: CASSYSGQSNYGYTF. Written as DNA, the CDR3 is TGTGCCAGCAGTTACTCCGGACAGTCTAACTATGGCTACACCTTC.

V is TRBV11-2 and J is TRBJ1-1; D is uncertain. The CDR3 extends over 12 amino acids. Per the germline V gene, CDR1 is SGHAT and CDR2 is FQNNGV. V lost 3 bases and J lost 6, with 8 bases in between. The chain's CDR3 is CASSLLGSEAFF. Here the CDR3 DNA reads TGTGCCAGCAGCTTGTTGGGCTCTGAAGCTTTCTTT.

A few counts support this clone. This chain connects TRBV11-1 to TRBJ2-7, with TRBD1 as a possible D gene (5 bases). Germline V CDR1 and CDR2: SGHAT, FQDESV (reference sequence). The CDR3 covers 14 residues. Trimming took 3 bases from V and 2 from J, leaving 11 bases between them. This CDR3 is CASSFPDRPYEQYF. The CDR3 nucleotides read TGTGCCAGCAGCTTTCCCGACAGACCCTACGAGCAGTACTTC.

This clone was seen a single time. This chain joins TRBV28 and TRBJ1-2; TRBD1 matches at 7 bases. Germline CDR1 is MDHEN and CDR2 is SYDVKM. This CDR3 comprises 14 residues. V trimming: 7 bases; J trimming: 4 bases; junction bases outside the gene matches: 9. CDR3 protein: CASTVGGASYGYTF. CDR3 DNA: TGTGCCAGCACCGTAGGGGGCGCCAGCTATGGCTACACCTTC.

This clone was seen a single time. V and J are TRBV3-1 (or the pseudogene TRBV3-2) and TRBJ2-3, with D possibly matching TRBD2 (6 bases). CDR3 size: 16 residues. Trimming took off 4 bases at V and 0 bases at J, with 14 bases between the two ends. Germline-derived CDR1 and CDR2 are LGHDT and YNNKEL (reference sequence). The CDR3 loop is CASSPGGAASTDTQYF. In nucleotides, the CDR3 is TGTGCCAGCAGCCCCGGGGGAGCGGCGAGCACAGATACGCAGTATTTT.

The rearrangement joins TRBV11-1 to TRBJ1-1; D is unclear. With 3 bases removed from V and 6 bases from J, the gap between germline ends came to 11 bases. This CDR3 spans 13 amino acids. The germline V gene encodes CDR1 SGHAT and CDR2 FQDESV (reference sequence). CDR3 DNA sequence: TGTGCCAGCAGCTTCTACGGGATCCCTGAAGCTTTCTTT. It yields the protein CASSFYGIPEAFF.

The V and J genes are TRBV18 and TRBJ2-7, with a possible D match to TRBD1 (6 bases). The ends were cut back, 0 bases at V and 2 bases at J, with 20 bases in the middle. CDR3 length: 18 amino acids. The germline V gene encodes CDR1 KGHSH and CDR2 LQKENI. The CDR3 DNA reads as TGTGCCAGCTCACCACCGAGGCAGGGGAGCGGCAGGGCCTACGAGCAGTACTTC. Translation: CASSPPRQGSGRAYEQYF.

The CDR3 is CASSPQGARETQYF. The CDR3, as DNA: TGTGCCAGCTCACCACAGGGGGCGAGGGAGACCCAGTACTTC. V usage is TRBV18 and J usage is TRBJ2-5, with TRBD1 identical over 7 bases. Germline CDR1 reads KGHSH; CDR2 reads LQKENI. The junction had 4 bases not matched to a gene; V was cut back by 1 base and J by 5 bases. The length of the CDR3 is 14 residues.

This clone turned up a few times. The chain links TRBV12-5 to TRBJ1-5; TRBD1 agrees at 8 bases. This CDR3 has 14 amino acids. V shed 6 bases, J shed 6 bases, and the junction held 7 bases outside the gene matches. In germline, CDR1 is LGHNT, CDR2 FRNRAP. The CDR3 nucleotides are TGTGCTAGTGGCTTAGGACAGGGAGGTCAGCCCCAGCATTTT. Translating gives CASGLGQGGQPQHF.

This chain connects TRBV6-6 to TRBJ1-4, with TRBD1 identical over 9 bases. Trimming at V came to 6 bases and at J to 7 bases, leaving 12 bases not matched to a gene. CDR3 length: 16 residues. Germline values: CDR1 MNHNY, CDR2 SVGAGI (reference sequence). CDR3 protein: CASSPGTGWKGEKLFF. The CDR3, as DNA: TGTGCCAGCAGCCCCGGGACAGGGTGGAAGGGTGAAAAACTGTTTTTT.

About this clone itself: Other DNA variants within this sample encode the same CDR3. CDR3 bases: TGTGCCAGCTCACCCGGACAGACCAATCAGCCCCAGCATTTT. It encodes CASSPGQTNQPQHF. J is TRBJ1-5 and V is TRBV18, with D possibly being TRBD1 (6 bases). From germline, CDR1 is KGHSH and CDR2 LQKENI. Trimming removed 3 bases from V and 3 bases from J, with 9 bases in between. The CDR3 consists of 14 residues. Combining the CDR3 with reference TRBV18 and TRBJ1-5 gives the whole variable domain NAGVMQNPRHLVRRRGQEARLRCSPMKGHSHVYWYRQLPEEGLKFMVYLQKENIIDESGMPKERFSAEFPKEGPSILRIQQVVRGDSAAYFCASSPGQTNQPQHFGDGTRLSIL.

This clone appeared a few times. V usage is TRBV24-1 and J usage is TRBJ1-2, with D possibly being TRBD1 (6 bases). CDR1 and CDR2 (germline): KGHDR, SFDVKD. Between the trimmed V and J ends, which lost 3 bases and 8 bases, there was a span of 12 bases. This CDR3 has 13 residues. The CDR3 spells CATSDPTGRGYTF. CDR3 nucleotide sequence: TGTGCCACCAGTGATCCCACAGGGAGAGGCTACACCTTC.

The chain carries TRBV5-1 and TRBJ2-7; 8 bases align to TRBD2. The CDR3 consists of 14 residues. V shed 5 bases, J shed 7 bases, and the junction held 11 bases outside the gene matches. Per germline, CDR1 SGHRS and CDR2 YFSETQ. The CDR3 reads CASREIGVAGEQYF. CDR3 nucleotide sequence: TGCGCCAGCAGGGAGATTGGGGTAGCGGGAGAGCAGTACTTC.

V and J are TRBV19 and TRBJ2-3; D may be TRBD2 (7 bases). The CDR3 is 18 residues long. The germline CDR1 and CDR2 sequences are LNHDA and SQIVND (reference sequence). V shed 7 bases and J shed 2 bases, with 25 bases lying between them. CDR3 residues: CASTSRSGGRRSTDTQYF. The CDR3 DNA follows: TGTGCCAGTACCTCCCGTTCGGGGGGCCGGAGGTCCACAGATACGCAGTATTTT.

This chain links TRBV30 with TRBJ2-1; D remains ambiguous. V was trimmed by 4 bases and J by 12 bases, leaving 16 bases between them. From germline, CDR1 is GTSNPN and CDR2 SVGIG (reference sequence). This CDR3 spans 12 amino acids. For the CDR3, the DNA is TGTGCCTGGAACTCCGCGGCGGTTGGGCAGTTCTTC. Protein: CAWNSAAVGQFF.

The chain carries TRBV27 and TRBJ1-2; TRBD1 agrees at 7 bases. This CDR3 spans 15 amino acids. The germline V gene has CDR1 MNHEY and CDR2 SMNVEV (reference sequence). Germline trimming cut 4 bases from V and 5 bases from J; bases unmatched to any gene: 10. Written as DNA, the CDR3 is TGTGCCAGCAGTTCCTCCGGGACAGCTATTTATGGCTACACCTTC. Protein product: CASSSSGTAIYGYTF.

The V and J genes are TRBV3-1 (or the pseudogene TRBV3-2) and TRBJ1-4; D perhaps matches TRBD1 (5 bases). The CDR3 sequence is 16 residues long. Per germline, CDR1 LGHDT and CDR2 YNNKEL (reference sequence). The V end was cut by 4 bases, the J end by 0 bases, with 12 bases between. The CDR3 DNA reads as TGTGCCAGCAGCCGAACGCTAGGGGCAACTAATGAAAAACTGTTTTTT. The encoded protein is CASSRTLGATNEKLFF.

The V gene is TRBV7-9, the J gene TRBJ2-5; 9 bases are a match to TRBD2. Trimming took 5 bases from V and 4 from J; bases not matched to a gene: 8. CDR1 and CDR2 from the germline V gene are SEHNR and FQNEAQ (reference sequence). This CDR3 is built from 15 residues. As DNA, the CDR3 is TGTGCCAGCAGCAGGGAGGGACTAGCATCAGAGACCCAGTACTTC. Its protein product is CASSREGLASETQYF.

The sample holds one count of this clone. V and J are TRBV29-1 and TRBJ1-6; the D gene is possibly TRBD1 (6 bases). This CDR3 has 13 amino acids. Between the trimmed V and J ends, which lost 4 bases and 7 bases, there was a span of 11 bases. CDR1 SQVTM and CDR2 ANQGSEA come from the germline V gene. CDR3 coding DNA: TGCAGCGTTGTACAGGGAGGGAATTCACCCCTCCACTTT. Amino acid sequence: CSVVQGGNSPLHF. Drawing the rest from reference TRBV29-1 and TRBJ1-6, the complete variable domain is SAVISQKPSRDICQRGTSLTIQCQVDSQVTMMFWYRQQPGQSLTLIATANQGSEATYESGFVIDKFPISRPNLTFSTLTVSNMSPEDSSIYLCSVVQGGNSPLHFGNGTRLTVT.